One sample yielded the 15 T cell receptor beta chains listed below, sequenced in a study of OX40 agonist ivuxolimab in advanced cancers. Profiling relied on immunoSEQ multiplex PCR, and the TCRdb table lists in-frame clones only, not all of them. Counted here are fewer than 65,000 clones, about 80% occurring once; the ten biggest clones make up roughly 3.7%. The source was CD4+ or CD8+ T cells sorted from blood, collected in a trial of the OX40 agonist ivuxolimab. The receptors here all came from an adult with an advanced solid tumor such as melanoma, head and neck, liver or kidney cancer.

This clone was picked up a small number of times. This chain uses TRBV19 with TRBJ1-2; D not resolved. V lost 4 bases to trimming and J lost 1 base, with 7 bases between them. The CDR3 has 13 residues. Germline loops: CDR1 LNHDA, CDR2 SQIVND (reference sequence). This chain's CDR3 is CASSTGNNYGYTF. The CDR3 nucleotides read TGTGCCAGTAGTACGGGGAATAACTATGGCTACACCTTC.

The chain couples TRBV28 to TRBJ1-5; 10 nucleotides agree with TRBD1. Germline V gives CDR1 MDHEN, CDR2 SYDVKM. There are 15 residues in the CDR3. The V segment lost 6 bases and the J segment 7 bases; nucleotides outside the gene matches: 9. The CDR3 nucleotides read TGTGCCAGCAGGACCCTGGACAGGGGGGAACAGCCCCAGCATTTT. It codes for CASRTLDRGEQPQHF.

This clone was observed a single time. The genes are TRBV7-9 and TRBJ1-1; D perhaps matches TRBD1 (6 bases). The CDR3 totals 14 residues. The germline V gene encodes CDR1 SEHNR and CDR2 FQNEAQ (reference sequence). The germline V and J ends were trimmed by 2 bases and 4 bases, with 11 bases remaining between them. The CDR3: CASSLTGIGTEAFF. DNA for the CDR3: TGTGCCAGCAGCTTAACAGGGATAGGCACTGAAGCTTTCTTT.

The chain employs TRBV7-8 and TRBJ2-6; 7 bases fit TRBD1. V lost 3 bases to trimming and J lost 0 bases; unmatched junction nucleotides: 8. Germline values: CDR1 SGHVS, CDR2 FQNEAQ. The CDR3 is made up of 18 amino acids. CDR3 in amino acids: CASSFSGTAFSGANVLTF. CDR3 nucleotides: TGTGCCAGCAGCTTTTCCGGGACAGCATTCTCTGGGGCCAACGTCCTGACTTTC.

The chain is built from TRBV6-5 and TRBJ1-5, with 8 bases fitting TRBD1. Germline CDR1 and CDR2: MNHEY and SVGAGI. The CDR3 is 15 residues long. The V and J ends lost 2 bases and 2 bases, in that order; junction bases with no gene match: 2. The CDR3 region has the DNA TGTGCCAGCAGTTACGGGGGACAGGGCAATCAGCCCCAGCATTTT. Residues: CASSYGGQGNQPQHF.

The chain has TRBV7-2 and TRBJ2-2, with TRBD2 matching 7 bases. The junction had 8 bases not matched to a gene; V was cut back by 1 base and J by 6 bases. The V gene's germline CDR1 is SGHTA and CDR2 FQGNSA. This CDR3 spans 16 amino acids. The chain's CDR3 is CASSLEGRVRAGELFF. DNA for the CDR3: TGTGCCAGCAGCTTAGAAGGGAGGGTAAGAGCCGGGGAGCTGTTTTTT.

This clone appeared a few times. The chain is built from TRBV7-2 and TRBJ2-2; D ambiguous. This CDR3 has 15 amino acids. V was cut by 1 base and J by 6 bases, with 12 bases left in between. The germline gives CDR1 SGHTA, CDR2 FQGNSA. The CDR3 loop reads CASSLGVSYSGELFF. CDR3 bases: TGTGCCAGCAGCTTAGGGGTTAGCTATTCCGGGGAGCTGTTTTTT.

The rearrangement joins TRBV7-3 to TRBJ1-5; D is undetermined. Germline-derived CDR1 and CDR2 are SGHTA and FQGTGA. V was clipped by 5 bases and J by 7 bases, with 18 bases between them. The CDR3 loop spans 15 amino acids. The CDR3 nucleotides are TGTGCCAGCAGCCAGGAACCCGGCGCGCGGCAGCCCCAGCATTTT. Amino acid sequence: CASSQEPGARQPQHF.

The chain links TRBV6-1 to TRBJ2-5; the match to TRBD1 covers 7 bases. The DNA end is more similar to TRBJ2-7, so the J call may be wrong. The CDR3 length is 14 residues. Germline lookup yields CDR1 MNHNS and CDR2 SASEGT. The CDR3 region has the DNA TGTGCCAGCAGCCAGACAGGGTTGGCCTACGAGCAGTACTTC. Residues: CASSQTGLAYEQYF.

A single count supports this clone. J is TRBJ2-1 and V is TRBV7-2; the D call may be TRBD1 or TRBD2 (5 bases each). This CDR3 region has 16 residues. Per germline, CDR1 SGHTA and CDR2 FQGNSA. V shed 1 base and J shed 12 bases, with 22 bases lying between them. The CDR3 here is CASSLEDSRRPGGQFF. For the CDR3, the DNA is TGTGCCAGCAGCTTAGAGGACTCGCGTCGACCTGGGGGGCAGTTCTTC.

The chain links TRBV9 to TRBJ2-2, with D possibly TRBD1 on 6 matching bases. The CDR3 runs to 16 residues. The germline gives CDR1 SGDLS, CDR2 YYNGEE. The ends were cut back, 4 bases at V and 2 bases at J, with 15 bases in the middle. In nucleotides, the CDR3 is TGTGCCAGCAGCTCGAGAGGGGGACAAAACACCGGGGAGCTGTTTTTT. Residues: CASSSRGGQNTGELFF.

In this sample, this clone turned up once. V is TRBV7-9 and J is TRBJ1-1, with 9 positions matching TRBD1. V shed 4 bases, J shed 3 bases, and the junction held 3 bases outside the gene matches. CDR1 and CDR2 (germline): SEHNR, FQNEAQ (reference sequence). The CDR3 is 14 amino acids. The CDR3 DNA follows: TGTGCCAGCAGCTCCTGGACAGGGGACACTGAAGCTTTCTTT. Its translation: CASSSWTGDTEAFF.

The CDR3 sequence: CASSNGGDRVVTGELFF. In DNA form, the CDR3 reads TGTGCCAGCAGCAACGGGGGGGACAGGGTTGTCACCGGGGAGCTGTTTTTT. The chain employs TRBV21-1 and TRBJ2-2; the D segment call TRBD1 is taken from the table without a DNA check. TRBV21-1 is a pseudogene segment. The CDR3 is 17 amino acids.

CDR3 in DNA: TGTGCCAGCAGCTCAGACAGGTGGGCCGAAAAACTGTTTTTT. Amino acids: CASSSDRWAEKLFF. This chain joins TRBV7-2 and TRBJ1-4; D is possibly TRBD1 (6 bases). The CDR3 contains 14 residues. V dropped 4 bases and J dropped 8 bases, with 14 bases sitting between them. CDR1 is SGHTA, CDR2 FQGNSA, per germline.

The chain combines TRBV4-2 with TRBJ1-3; D gene ambiguous. Trimming took 4 bases from V and 2 from J, leaving 12 bases between them. This CDR3 has 15 amino acids. The germline V gene has CDR1 LGHNA and CDR2 YNFKEQ. The CDR3 DNA reads TGTGCCAGCAGCCGACCGTCCAACACTGGAAACACCATATATTTT. Its protein is CASSRPSNTGNTIYF.